This T cell receptor beta chain comes out of a study of breast tumors, draining lymph nodes, adjacent tissues. Study conclusions and caveats: Data fit most tumor T cells coming from lymph node, expanding in tumor. Tumors had less TCR diversity than lymph nodes, more than nontumor tissue. That most tumor T cells come from lymph nodes remained unproven. Compared with basal-like, luminal-like tumors shared significantly more repertoire with nontumor tissue.

In this sample, this clonotype turned up many times. Its antigen is still unknown. The lymph nodes were axillary draining lymph nodes from breast cancer patients. TCRdb reanalysed the multiplex PCR reads using MiXCR and keeps one entry per CDR3 protein. This table has about 270,000 distinct CDR3 sequences, around 30% appearing once. V was pared by 5 bases and J by 6 bases, with 13 bases between. The CDR3 runs to 14 residues. The germline gives CDR1 SGHNT, CDR2 YENEEA. Sequenced sample: axillary lymph node tissue. V and J are TRBV11-3 and TRBJ2-2; D might be TRBD1 or TRBD2, each matching 5 bases. The clonotype was recovered from a female donor with breast cancer. Some clones in this sample may be carry-over from other donors' samples. CDR3 sequence (DNA): TGTGCCAGCAGCGAAACAAGGGACGCCGGGGAGCTGTTTTTT. As protein: CASSETRDAGELFF.